This is a list of T cell receptor beta chains from one sample in a study of T cells after yellow fever vaccination. TCRdb reprocessed the 5' RACE reads via MiXCR and lists one record per CDR3 protein. The repertoire holds some 240,000 distinct CDR3 sequences, with over 4.5% as singletons. The sample consisted of CD4+ T cells sorted from PBMCs, taken on the day of the yellow fever booster vaccination. These receptors came from a man between 18 and 29 years old who received the YFV17D yellow fever vaccine. Both conserved end residues are part of each CDR3. A clone size is listed for some rows: how often the clone was seen (once, few, many), or a class if it is expanded.

size	V	J	CDR3
few	TRBV6-5	TRBJ2-7	CASRSSPYYEQYF
.	TRBV20-1	TRBJ2-2	CSAGTNTGELFF
few	TRBV19	TRBJ2-3	CASSMRGGDTQYF
.	TRBV18	TRBJ2-5	CASSPDTLGEQETQYF
many	TRBV5-5	TRBJ2-7	CASSLGGTDEQYF
many	TRBV20-1	TRBJ2-1	CSAAGGSYNEQFF
.	TRBV19	TRBJ1-1	CASSVYAEAFF
.	TRBV4-3	TRBJ1-2	CASSQEYRTDYGYTF
.	TRBV7-3	TRBJ1-1	CASSQNPGDTEAFF
many	TRBV12-3/TRBV12-4	TRBJ2-2	CASSPQGDHTGELFF
.	TRBV6-5	TRBJ2-3	CASRPYSGASTDTQYF
.	TRBV14	TRBJ2-3	CASSQSTAANTQYF
many	TRBV4-2	TRBJ1-4	CASSHDSFNNEKLFF
few	TRBV7-2	TRBJ1-5	CASQTDLNQPQHF
few	TRBV20-1	TRBJ1-3	CSATRGAGNTIYF
few	TRBV6-2/TRBV6-3	TRBJ1-1	CASSYSWGNTEAFF
.	TRBV5-1	TRBJ1-1	CASSVDGTGGSAFF
few	TRBV28	TRBJ2-1	CASSLRGSGQFF
many	TRBV6-6	TRBJ1-6	CASSSGANSPLHF
many	TRBV19	TRBJ2-6	CASSIQGAGANVLTF
.	TRBV24-1	TRBJ1-1	CATSDLQGREAFF
many	TRBV11-2	TRBJ2-3	CASSFRLSPGLAESTDTQYF
many	TRBV5-1	TRBJ2-5	CASSQGTAQETQYF
few	TRBV5-1	TRBJ1-3	CASSLRGVGNTIYF
few	TRBV7-2	TRBJ1-4	CASSLRSVFGVNEKLFF
many	TRBV4-2	TRBJ1-2	CASSQGPLGSGYTF
many	TRBV5-1	TRBJ2-5	CASSLESARGKETQYF
few	TRBV4-3	TRBJ2-1	CASSQDPSASGYNEQFF
.	TRBV5-4	TRBJ2-1	CASSDPSGGAVEQFF
.	TRBV3-1	TRBJ2-2	CASSQDWQGTGELFF
.	TRBV5-1	TRBJ2-5	CASSHLPGTSGGKTQYF
many	TRBV15	TRBJ1-4	CATSKGDGGVSNEKLFF
.	TRBV5-1	TRBJ2-1	CASSSDPSGEQFF
many	TRBV2	TRBJ1-5	CASRRQGSQPQHF
many	TRBV4-2	TRBJ2-7	CASSRRDRGSYEQYF
.	TRBV20-1	TRBJ1-1	CSARQGPEAFF
.	TRBV19	TRBJ2-7	CASSTTATYEQYF
.	TRBV3-1	TRBJ2-5	CASSQGVSGGKETQYF
.	TRBV7-2	TRBJ2-3	CASRVVPASTDTQYF
few	TRBV10-3	TRBJ2-3	CAIRQGQDTQYF
few	TRBV28	TRBJ2-7	CASSWSGPSYEQYF
.	TRBV5-1	TRBJ1-3	CASSLAEGLSSGNTIYF
few	TRBV5-1	TRBJ2-3	CASSPVPRLAASTDTQYF
many	TRBV5-4	TRBJ2-1	CASSLVGGGYNEQFF
few	TRBV30	TRBJ2-2	CAWSVRLTGELFF
many	TRBV5-4	TRBJ1-3	CASSLGNRPSGNTIYF
many	TRBV5-4	TRBJ2-3	CASSETGGAGTDTQYF
many	TRBV7-8	TRBJ2-3	CASSFRDRGRDTQYF